What follows are 26 T cell receptor beta chains derived from one specimen sequenced in a study of T cell repertoires in cytomegalovirus infection. One entry per CDR3 protein, called by TCRdb with MiXCR from the reads. This repertoire shows hundreds of thousands of distinct CDR3 sequences, about 24% found once; its top ten account for 8%. What was sequenced was CD8+ T cells from PBMCs. The receptors were sampled from a human donor in good health (CMV status not recorded). Some clones in this sample may be carry-over from other donors' samples.

The V and J genes are TRBV5-1 and TRBJ1-1; tentatively, D is TRBD1 (5 bases). The germline V gene has CDR1 SGHRS and CDR2 YFSETQ. CDR3 length: 15 amino acids. The V end lost 0 bases, the J end lost 5 bases, and 14 bases lay between the germline ends. The CDR3 DNA sequence: TGCGCCAGCAGCTTGGCCGGGGGGACCCGGACTGAAGCTTTCTTT. This gives the protein CASSLAGGTRTEAFF.

This clonotype showed up many times. The chain links TRBV7-8 to TRBJ2-1; D may be TRBD2 (5 bases). Germline CDR1 is SGHVS and CDR2 is FQNEAQ. The CDR3 runs to 14 residues. V lost 4 bases to trimming and J lost 9 bases, with 16 bases between them. The CDR3 spells CASSSKRRAVEQFF. For the CDR3, the DNA is TGTGCCAGCAGCTCGAAACGGCGGGCTGTTGAGCAGTTCTTC.

This clonotype has only one observation. The chain combines TRBV14 with TRBJ2-5; D is uncertain. V shed 0 bases and J shed 1 base, with 15 bases lying between them. The CDR3 is 17 amino acids. The germline gives CDR1 SGHDN, CDR2 FVKESK. The CDR3 DNA follows: TGTGCCAGCAGCCAAGATTCTTCTATACGGGCCCAAGAGACCCAGTACTTC. As protein: CASSQDSSIRAQETQYF.

This clonotype was seen repeatedly, ten times or more. The chain uses TRBV6-5 and TRBJ1-5; D remains ambiguous. V shed 0 bases and J shed 7 bases, with 7 bases lying between them. Germline V gene sequence: CDR1 MNHEY, CDR2 SVGAGI. This CDR3 is built from 13 residues. The CDR3 reads CASSYSGSQPQHF. Written as DNA, the CDR3 is TGTGCCAGCAGTTACTCGGGCAGCCAGCCCCAGCATTTT.

The chain joins TRBV11-2 to TRBJ2-7; D may be TRBD2 (6 bases). V lost 4 bases and J lost 1, with 11 bases in between. The CDR3 runs 14 residues. Germline CDR1 SGHAT, CDR2 FQNNGV. Here the CDR3 DNA reads TGTGCCAGCAGCTCCCCGGACTATTCCTACGAGCAGTACGTC. It yields the protein CASSSPDYSYEQYV.

CDR3 residues: CASSLDAPGYNEQFF. The CDR3 nucleotides read TGTGCCAGCAGTTTGGACGCCCCCGGCTACAATGAGCAGTTCTTC. The chain employs TRBV27 and TRBJ2-1; unclear D gene. Per the germline V gene, CDR1 is MNHEY and CDR2 is SMNVEV (reference sequence). The CDR3 is made up of 15 amino acids. V lost 3 bases and J lost 3, with 12 bases in between.

The CDR3, as DNA: TGTGCCAGCAAGGACAGGGGAACAGATACGCAGTATTTT. Translation: CASKDRGTDTQYF. V and J are TRBV2 and TRBJ2-3; 9 nucleotides match TRBD1. V trimming: 7 bases; J trimming: 3 bases; junction bases outside the gene matches: 2. This CDR3 has 13 residues. Per germline, CDR1 SNHLY and CDR2 FYNNEI.

This clonotype appeared many times. The genes are TRBV7-2 and TRBJ2-7; 8 nucleotides line up with TRBD1. V lost 0 bases and J lost 3; bases outside the gene matches: 13. This CDR3 region has 18 residues. CDR1 and CDR2 from the germline V gene are SGHTA and FQGNSA. The CDR3 nucleotides are TGTGCCAGCAGCTTAGCGTACCCAGGGGGCCTTACCTTCTACGAGCAGTACTTC. It yields the protein CASSLAYPGGLTFYEQYF.

The CDR3 sequence: CSVEDGVSSVETKATDTQYF. Written as DNA, the CDR3 is TGCAGCGTTGAAGATGGAGTTTCGTCCGTAGAGACGAAGGCCACAGATACGCAGTATTTT. The gene calls are TRBV29-1 and TRBJ2-3; D gene unclear. The CDR3 is 20 residues long. The germline V gene encodes CDR1 SQVTM and CDR2 ANQGSEA. V was trimmed by 0 bases and J by 2 bases, leaving 27 bases between them.

Many counts were recorded for this clonotype. The chain has TRBV2 and TRBJ1-5, with D hard to call. V lost 7 bases to trimming and J lost 4 bases, with 8 bases between them. The CDR3 covers 12 residues. Germline CDR1 SNHLY, CDR2 FYNNEI. CDR3 DNA sequence: TGTGCCAGCAATGGGAATAATCAGCCCCAGCATTTT. It is translated as CASNGNNQPQHF. Filled out from reference TRBV2 and TRBJ1-5, the complete variable domain reads EPEVTQTPSHQVTQMGQEVILRCVPISNHLYFYWYRQILGQKVEFLVSFYNNEISEKSEIFDDQFSVERPDGSNFTLKIRSTKLEDSAMYFCASNGNNQPQHFGDGTRLSIL.

The CDR3 DNA reads TGCAGTGCTAGAGAAATCGGACCCGGGGACACCGGGGAGCTGTTTTTT. Translation gives CSAREIGPGDTGELFF. V and J are TRBV20-1 and TRBJ2-2, with a tentative D call TRBD2 (5 bases). The CDR3 covers 16 residues. Trimming left V 0 bases short and J 3 bases short, with 14 bases between. Germline-derived CDR1 and CDR2 are DFQATT and SNEGSKA (reference sequence).

The gene calls are TRBV19 and TRBJ2-2; 11 nucleotides agree with TRBD2. This CDR3 has 20 residues. From germline, CDR1 is LNHDA and CDR2 SQIVND (reference sequence). Unmatched junction bases numbered 14, after V lost 5 bases and J lost 0 bases. The CDR3 region has the DNA TGTGCCAGTAGTGGGGTTTCCGGGACTAGCGGCACCGCGAACACCGGGGAGCTGTTTTTT. Its protein product is CASSGVSGTSGTANTGELFF. Variable domain in full (rest from reference TRBV19 and TRBJ2-2): DGGITQSPKYLFRKEGQNVTLSCEQNLNHDAMYWYRQDPGQGLRLIYYSQIVNDFQKGDIAEGYSVSREKKESFPLTVTSAQKNPTAFYLCASSGVSGTSGTANTGELFFGEGSRLTVL.

This clonotype showed up many times. CDR3 DNA sequence: TGTGCCAGCAGCTTAAGCCTCAGCGCCTATGGCTACACCTTC. This encodes CASSLSLSAYGYTF. The chain links TRBV7-8 to TRBJ1-2; unclear D gene. V was clipped by 2 bases and J by 4 bases, with 11 bases between them. Germline loops: CDR1 SGHVS, CDR2 FQNEAQ. The CDR3 runs to 14 residues.

The chain links TRBV3-1 to TRBJ2-7; D uncertain. CDR1 and CDR2 (germline): LGHDT, YNNKEL (reference sequence). The V and J ends lost 2 bases and 4 bases respectively, with 6 bases between them. The CDR3 consists of 12 residues. The CDR3 region is CASSQWGYEQYF. The CDR3, as DNA: TGTGCCAGCAGCCAATGGGGATACGAGCAGTACTTC.

This clonotype has a handful of counts. The genes are TRBV6-1 and TRBJ2-7; no clear D gene. The CDR3 consists of 12 residues. Germline V lookup: CDR1 MNHNS, CDR2 SASEGT. V was clipped by 5 bases and J by 6 bases, with 11 bases between them. The chain's CDR3 is CASSPPTREQYF. The CDR3 nucleotides read TGTGCCAGCAGTCCCCCAACCCGCGAGCAGTACTTC.

This clonotype was counted only a few times. V usage is TRBV23-1 and J usage is TRBJ2-5, with 7 bases lining up with TRBD2. TRBV23-1 is an open reading frame whose function is uncertain. The ends lost 4 bases at V and 2 bases at J; junction bases unmatched: 7. This CDR3 has 15 amino acids. The CDR3 is CASSRSPAGQETQYF. The CDR3 nucleotides read TGCGCCAGCAGTCGAAGCCCAGCGGGGCAAGAGACCCAGTACTTC.

With regard to this clonotype: A single base separates this from a much larger clone, so it may be a read error. The J gene is TRBJ2-7, the V gene TRBV7-2, with D unresolved. V dropped 2 bases and J dropped 2 bases, with 25 bases sitting between them. CDR1 and CDR2 from the germline V gene are SGHTA and FQGNSA. The CDR3 covers 19 residues. CDR3 in DNA: TGTGCCAGCAGCTTAATCCTAGGGTTCTCCAACCGCCCAGCCTACGAGCAGTACTTC. Translating gives CASSLILGFSNRPAYEQYF.

This chain joins TRBV7-9 and TRBJ1-1; tentative D call: TRBD1 (6 bases). Germline assignment: CDR1 SEHNR and CDR2 FQNEAQ (reference sequence). Trimming left V 3 bases short and J 2 bases short, with 16 bases between. CDR3 length equals 16 residues. The CDR3 here is CASSFGVTGGNTEAFF. The CDR3 coding sequence is TGTGCCAGCAGCTTCGGCGTGACAGGAGGCAACACTGAAGCTTTCTTT.

This clonotype was seen many times. The CDR3 DNA follows: TGTGCCAGCAGTCCCCAGAATCTGGCTCAGCCCCAGCATTTT. Amino acid sequence: CASSPQNLAQPQHF. The chain recombines TRBV6-2 or TRBV6-3 with TRBJ1-5; no reliable D call. From germline, CDR1 is MNHEY and CDR2 SVGEGT. CDR3 length: 14 amino acids. Trimming cost V 5 bases and J 6 bases, with 14 bases left between them.

The chain recombines TRBV25-1 with TRBJ1-4; possibly TRBD1 for D (5 bases). The CDR3 is made up of 21 amino acids. Trimming took 1 base from V and 0 from J, leaving 24 bases between them. Germline V gene sequence: CDR1 MGHDK, CDR2 SYGVNS. The CDR3 loop is CASSESRLGGRGATTNEKLFF. The CDR3 DNA sequence: TGTGCCAGCAGTGAATCCCGCCTGGGGGGGAGAGGAGCTACAACTAATGAAAAACTGTTTTTT.

This clonotype was observed at least ten times. This chain joins TRBV6-1 and TRBJ2-1; no firm D call. The germline CDR1 and CDR2 sequences are MNHNS and SASEGT. V lost 5 bases and J lost 7, with 9 bases in between. The CDR3 extends over 12 amino acids. CDR3 region: CASSSTENEQFF. Written as DNA, the CDR3 is TGTGCCAGCAGTTCCACAGAAAATGAGCAGTTCTTC.

This rearrangement joins TRBV15 to TRBJ1-2; D is ambiguous. The CDR3 spans 14 residues. Deletions cut 3 bases from V and 4 bases from J, with 12 bases between. CDR1 and CDR2 (germline): LNHNV, YYDKDF (reference sequence). The CDR3 here is CATSRTGEGYGYTF. CDR3 sequence (DNA): TGTGCCACCAGCAGGACTGGAGAGGGCTATGGCTACACCTTC.

V usage is TRBV2 and J usage is TRBJ1-1, with D uncertain. This CDR3 comprises 14 residues. Germline V lookup: CDR1 SNHLY, CDR2 FYNNEI. V was clipped by 0 bases and J by 3 bases, with 8 bases between them. In nucleotides, the CDR3 is TGTGCCAGCAGTGAAGCGATAAGGGACACTGAAGCTTTCTTT. Its protein product is CASSEAIRDTEAFF.

This clonotype was counted only a few times. As DNA, the CDR3 is TGCAGCGTTGAGGGGGTTGAGCAGTTCTTC. Its protein is CSVEGVEQFF. The J gene is TRBJ2-1, the V gene TRBV29-1, with D perhaps being TRBD1 or TRBD2 (5 bases each). Trimming took off 3 bases at V and 9 bases at J, with 6 bases between the two ends. Germline-derived CDR1 and CDR2 are SQVTM and ANQGSEA. This CDR3 contains 10 residues.

The chain has TRBV6-2 or TRBV6-3 and TRBJ1-6, with no clear D. The germline V and J ends were trimmed by 2 bases and 9 bases, with 17 bases remaining between them. Germline V CDR1 and CDR2: MNHEY, SVGEGT. This CDR3 has 16 amino acids. In nucleotides, the CDR3 is TGTGCCAGCAGTTACGACTCAAACTCGCCAAGTTCACCCCTCCACTTT. Residues: CASSYDSNSPSSPLHF.

This chain links TRBV2 with TRBJ1-4; D is unclear. V was pared by 9 bases and J by 4 bases, with 15 bases between. Germline CDR1 SNHLY, CDR2 FYNNEI. This CDR3 contains 14 residues. The chain's CDR3 is CASLDGLNNEKLFF. DNA for the CDR3: TGTGCCAGTCTCGACGGACTCAATAATGAAAAACTGTTTTTT. Drawing the rest from reference TRBV2 and TRBJ1-4, the complete variable domain is EPEVTQTPSHQVTQMGQEVILRCVPISNHLYFYWYRQILGQKVEFLVSFYNNEISEKSEIFDDQFSVERPDGSNFTLKIRSTKLEDSAMYFCASLDGLNNEKLFFGSGTQLSVL.